Following are 3 T cell receptor beta chains from one sample sequenced in a study of blood T cell repertoires in COVID-19. Produced via immunoSEQ multiplex PCR; TCRdb's table is partial and in-frame only. This table holds 90,000 to 140,000 clones, around 86% found once. Sequencing was performed on peripheral blood. These receptor sequences come from a man aged 45-65 years with acute or convalescent COVID-19.

This rearrangement joins TRBV30 to TRBJ1-1, with D uncertain. The CDR3 has 10 residues. CDR1 is GTSNPN, CDR2 SVGIG, per germline (reference sequence). The V end was cut by 0 bases, the J end by 9 bases, with 5 bases between. The CDR3 is CAWSVAKAFF. DNA of the CDR3: TGTGCCTGGAGTGTCGCTAAAGCTTTCTTT. Filled out from reference TRBV30 and TRBJ1-1, the complete variable domain reads SQTIHQWPATLVQPVGSPLSLECTVEGTSNPNLYWYRQAAGRGLQLLFYSVGIGQISSEVPQNLSASRPQDRQFILSSKKLLLSDSGFYLCAWSVAKAFFGQGTRLTVV.

The chain recombines TRBV4-2 with TRBJ2-3; weak D call: TRBD2 (5 bases). CDR3 length: 18 amino acids. With 0 bases removed from V and 0 bases from J, the gap between germline ends came to 16 bases. The germline V gene encodes CDR1 LGHNA and CDR2 YNFKEQ. Written as DNA, the CDR3 is TGTGCCAGCAGCCAAGACCTACCTCGGACGGGGAGCACAGATACGCAGTATTTT. Encoded protein: CASSQDLPRTGSTDTQYF.

V and J are TRBV19 and TRBJ1-5, with 10 nucleotides matching TRBD1. This CDR3 is built from 16 residues. Germline CDR1 LNHDA, CDR2 SQIVND (reference sequence). V trimming: 1 base; J trimming: 3 bases; junction bases outside the gene matches: 3. CDR3 coding DNA: TGTGCCAGTAGTATAGGACAGGGGGCCAACAATCAGCCCCAGCATTTT. It specifies CASSIGQGANNQPQHF. Full variable domain (missing parts from reference TRBV19 and TRBJ1-5): DGGITQSPKYLFRKEGQNVTLSCEQNLNHDAMYWYRQDPGQGLRLIYYSQIVNDFQKGDIAEGYSVSREKKESFPLTVTSAQKNPTAFYLCASSIGQGANNQPQHFGDGTRLSIL.